This T cell receptor (beta chain) was found in a study of OX40 agonist ivuxolimab in advanced cancers. Across the whole study: Patients undergoing dose escalation presented with hepatocellular carcinoma, melanoma, renal cell or head and neck cancer.

Excluded were patients having autoimmune disease history or systemic immunosuppression. Regarding this clone: Its antigen is not known.

The study, taken as a whole, reports: Researchers report that CD8+ T cells had, on average, more expanded clones than CD4+.

Profiling relied on immunoSEQ multiplex PCR, and the TCRdb table lists in-frame clones only, not all of them. The sample yields about 28,000 clones, about 80% seen once. The sample here was CD4+ or CD8+ T cells sorted from blood, taken in a trial of the OX40 agonist ivuxolimab. The source is an adult with an advanced solid tumor such as melanoma, head and neck, liver or kidney cancer.

CDR3 bases: TGTGCCAGCAGGCAGGGCTCGGCTAGCTTCCAGCCCCAGCATTTT. Translation: CASRQGSASFQPQHF. This sequence joins TRBV6-5 and TRBJ1-5, with D tentatively TRBD1 (5 bases). Germline V gene data show CDR1 as MNHEY and CDR2 as SVGAGI. The CDR3 is made up of 15 amino acids. With 6 bases removed from V and 7 bases from J, the gap between germline ends came to 19 bases.